This is a list of T cell receptor beta chains from one sample in a study of blood T cell repertoires in COVID-19. Clones were sequenced by immunoSEQ multiplex PCR, and TCRdb holds only the in-frame ones, with some missing. Among roughly 17,000 clones, around 82% were seen once, and the ten largest hold approximately 23%. The sequenced material came from peripheral blood. The receptors shown here come from a man aged 55-75 years with active or convalescent COVID-19. The CDR3 runs from the conserved cysteine through the conserved F or W. D genes are given only for firm matches. Size values are once, few and many counts, or a class for expanded clones, and some rows have none.

abundance	v_gene	j_gene	d_gene	CDR3aa	CDR3nt
-	TRBV19	TRBJ1-1	TRBD1	CASSILGQVNTEAFF	TGTGCCAGTAGTATCCTAGGACAGGTTAACACTGAAGCTTTCTTT
-	TRBV19	TRBJ2-5	TRBD2	CASSIGGLAGQETQYF	TGTGCCAGTAGTATAGGGGGGCTAGCGGGCCAAGAGACCCAGTACTTC
-	TRBV19	TRBJ2-3	-	CASNSGGASDTQYF	TGTGCCAGTAACAGTGGGGGCGCCTCAGATACGCAGTATTTT
-	TRBV4-1	TRBJ1-1	-	CASSGPIRGTEAFF	TGCGCCAGCAGCGGTCCCATCAGGGGCACTGAAGCTTTCTTT
few	TRBV11-2	TRBJ1-2	-	CASSLAAGGYTF	TGTGCCAGCAGCTTAGCGGCAGGGGGCTACACCTTC
-	TRBV5-1	TRBJ2-3	-	CASSLRDTQYF	TGCGCCAGCAGCTTGCGAGATACGCAGTATTTT
-	TRBV7-3	TRBJ2-6	-	CASSLRGTGANVLTF	TGTGCCAGCAGCTTAAGAGGGACTGGGGCCAACGTCCTGACTTTC
-	TRBV6-5	TRBJ1-2	TRBD1	CASGTGLGYTF	TGTGCCAGCGGGACAGGGCTTGGCTACACCTTC
many	TRBV24-1	TRBJ1-5	TRBD1	CATSEGPGQGYNQPQHF	TGTGCCACCAGTGAGGGCCCGGGACAGGGCTACAATCAGCCCCAGCATTTT
-	TRBV3-1/TRBV3-2	TRBJ2-4	-	CASSPESPRVQYF	TGTGCCAGCAGCCCAGAGTCCCCCCGGGTTCAGTACTTC
-	TRBV5-3	TRBJ1-3	-	CARSFKYRPGNTIYF	TGTGCCAGAAGCTTTAAGTACAGACCTGGAAACACCATATATTTT
-	TRBV4-1	TRBJ1-4	-	CASSQDRPGVKEKLFF	TGCGCCAGCAGCCAAGACCGGCCAGGGGTTAAGGAAAAACTGTTTTTT
-	TRBV6-4	TRBJ2-1	TRBD1	CASSRDSINEQFF	TGTGCCAGCTCCAGGGACAGCATAAATGAGCAGTTCTTC
once	TRBV13	TRBJ2-5	TRBD2	CASSSTSGSQETQYF	TGTGCCAGCAGCTCGACTAGCGGGAGCCAAGAGACCCAGTACTTC
-	TRBV7-9	TRBJ2-5	TRBD2	CATQDGSGGGETQYF	TGTGCCACCCAGGATGGTAGCGGGGGGGGAGAGACCCAGTACTTC
-	TRBV2	TRBJ1-1	-	CASRRQENTEAFF	TGTGCCAGCAGACGACAGGAGAACACTGAAGCTTTCTTT
-	TRBV28	TRBJ2-1	TRBD1	CASRHGTASYNEQFF	TGTGCCAGCAGACACGGGACAGCCTCCTACAATGAGCAGTTCTTC
-	TRBV30	TRBJ1-2	TRBD1	CAWSVQGRGPEELANYGYTF	TGTGCCTGGAGTGTACAGGGCAGGGGGCCAGAAGAATTAGCTAACTATGGCTACACCTTC
-	TRBV7-9	TRBJ1-2	TRBD1	CASSPDRGDRASGYTF	TGTGCCAGCAGCCCGGATCGGGGGGACAGGGCGAGTGGCTACACCTTC
-	TRBV6-5	TRBJ1-4	TRBD1	CASSFRQGRNEKLFF	TGTGCCAGCAGTTTCAGACAGGGAAGGAATGAAAAACTGTTTTTT
-	TRBV12-3/TRBV12-4	TRBJ1-4	-	CASGDEKLFF	TGTGCCAGCGGAGATGAAAAACTGTTTTTT
-	TRBV4-2	TRBJ2-2	-	CASSQEWRQASGGELFF	TGTGCCAGCAGCCAAGAATGGAGGCAAGCTAGTGGCGGGGAGCTGTTTTTT
-	TRBV11-2	TRBJ2-5	TRBD2	CASSSSLVGGQETQYF	TGTGCCAGCAGCTCCTCCTTGGTGGGAGGGCAAGAGACCCAGTACTTC
-	TRBV11-3	TRBJ2-5	TRBD2	CASSLGTSGREETQYF	TGTGCCAGCAGCTTAGGAACTAGCGGGAGAGAGGAGACCCAGTACTTC
-	TRBV19	TRBJ1-4	TRBD1	CASSKTGAANEKLFF	TGTGCCAGTAGTAAAACAGGGGCGGCTAATGAAAAACTGTTTTTT
few	TRBV18	TRBJ2-7	-	CASSPRGRLYEQYF	TGTGCCAGCTCACCAAGGGGCAGGCTCTACGAGCAGTACTTC
-	TRBV28	TRBJ1-2	-	CASSNRRYYGYTF	TGTGCCAGCAGTAACAGGCGCTACTATGGCTACACCTTC
-	TRBV3-1/TRBV3-2	TRBJ2-5	-	CASSQEFQGGGETQYF	TGTGCCAGCAGCCAAGAATTCCAGGGAGGAGGGGAGACCCAGTACTTC
-	TRBV2	TRBJ1-1	-	CASRILPGSEAFF	TGTGCCAGCAGGATATTACCCGGGTCGGAAGCTTTCTTT
few	TRBV4-2	TRBJ2-2	TRBD1	CASSQGTGNTGELFF	TGTGCCAGCAGCCAAGGGACAGGGAACACCGGGGAGCTGTTTTTT
-	TRBV30	TRBJ1-5	-	CAWSRSDNQPQHF	TGTGCCTGGAGTCGGTCTGATAATCAGCCCCAGCATTTT
few	TRBV5-1	TRBJ1-1	-	CASSLSGQGSWTEAFF	TGCGCCAGCAGCTTGAGTGGCCAGGGGAGTTGGACTGAAGCTTTCTTT
-	TRBV27	TRBJ2-5	-	CASSPSTRRETQYF	TGTGCCAGCAGTCCGTCGACCCGGAGGGAGACCCAGTACTTC
few	TRBV4-1	TRBJ2-1	-	CASSQGGEQFF	TGCGCCAGCAGCCAAGGCGGGGAGCAGTTCTTC
-	TRBV2	TRBJ2-3	TRBD2	CASKEGWRETDTQYF	TGTGCCAGCAAGGAGGGTTGGCGGGAGACAGATACGCAGTATTTT
-	TRBV5-5	TRBJ2-1	TRBD2	CASSLAGLAGVGWKFF	TGTGCCAGCAGCTTGGCGGGGCTAGCGGGAGTGGGGTGGAAGTTCTTC
-	TRBV2	TRBJ2-3	TRBD2	CASNGLAGDTQYF	TGTGCCAGCAACGGACTAGCGGGAGATACGCAGTATTTT
-	TRBV2	TRBJ2-2	-	CASTRLIVNTGELFF	TGTGCCAGCACCCGACTCATTGTGAACACCGGGGAGCTGTTTTTT